The 12 T cell receptor beta chains presented below share a single source sample, sequenced in a study of cytomegalovirus exposure and HLA in healthy donors. The PCR had 60 Vbeta and 13 Jbeta primers. Sequenced by immunoSEQ multiplex PCR; TCRdb stores in-frame clones only, minus some. The sample has 20,000 or so clones. The specimen was PBMCs. Receptors originate from a man in his sixties in good health and CMV-seropositive.

J is TRBJ2-7 and V is TRBV30, with D perhaps TRBD2 (5 bases). V was trimmed by 4 bases and J by 0 bases, leaving 10 bases between them. The germline V gene encodes CDR1 GTSNPN and CDR2 SVGIG (reference sequence). The CDR3 loop spans 13 amino acids. The CDR3 sequence is CAWMSGSSYEQYF. The CDR3 DNA sequence: TGTGCCTGGATGAGTGGGAGCTCCTACGAGCAGTACTTC.

The V and J genes are TRBV20-1 and TRBJ2-7, with 7 bases lining up with TRBD1. Germline assignment: CDR1 DFQATT and CDR2 SNEGSKA (reference sequence). This CDR3 spans 11 amino acids. This CDR3 reads CRQGVSYEQYF. The CDR3 DNA sequence: TGCAGGCAGGGGGTCTCCTACGAGCAGTACTTC.

The V call is TRBV5-1, the J call TRBJ2-1; TRBD1 matches 12 bases. The CDR3 runs 15 residues. Germline assignment: CDR1 SGHRS and CDR2 YFSETQ. V was clipped by 4 bases and J by 7 bases; unmatched bases: 6. As DNA, the CDR3 is TGCGCCAGCAGCGAGGGACAGGGGGCGCTGAATGAGCAGTTCTTC. Protein product: CASSEGQGALNEQFF.

The V gene is TRBV2, the J gene TRBJ2-7; 7 nucleotides line up with TRBD1. The junction had 15 bases not matched to a gene; V was cut back by 8 bases and J by 2 bases. Germline V CDR1 and CDR2: SNHLY, FYNNEI. This CDR3 region has 16 residues. The CDR3 coding sequence is TGTGCCAGCCGCCTCTTACCGACAGGGAGTACCTACGAGCAGTACTTC. The encoded protein is CASRLLPTGSTYEQYF.

The chain has TRBV5-8 and TRBJ2-7; 11 nucleotides match TRBD2. V was clipped by 3 bases and J by 2 bases; unmatched bases: 16. This CDR3 has 19 amino acids. Germline V lookup: CDR1 SGHTS, CDR2 YDEGEE. In DNA form, the CDR3 reads TGTGCCAGCAGCTCCCTAGCGGGAGGATCCGTTTGGGGGGCCTACGAGCAGTACTTC. Translation: CASSSLAGGSVWGAYEQYF.

The chain uses TRBV5-8 and TRBJ2-7; 11 bases match TRBD1. CDR3 size: 15 residues. The ends lost 2 bases at V and 2 bases at J; junction bases unmatched: 3. Germline assignment: CDR1 SGHTS and CDR2 YDEGEE. This CDR3 reads CASSFPGQGAYEQYF. The CDR3, as DNA: TGTGCCAGCAGCTTTCCGGGACAGGGGGCCTACGAGCAGTACTTC.

V and J are TRBV18 and TRBJ2-7; 7 bases align to TRBD1. The junction had 9 bases not matched to a gene; V was cut back by 6 bases and J by 4 bases. Per the germline V gene, CDR1 is KGHSH and CDR2 is LQKENI. There are 14 residues in the CDR3. Here the CDR3 reads CASSLDQGEYEQYF. CDR3 sequence (DNA): TGTGCCAGCTCCTTAGATCAGGGGGAATACGAGCAGTACTTC.

The V call is TRBV29-1, the J call TRBJ1-1; maybe TRBD1 (5 bases). There are 12 residues in the CDR3. V lost 4 bases, J lost 5 bases, and 11 bases lay in between. Germline V gene sequence: CDR1 SQVTM, CDR2 ANQGSEA. CDR3 DNA sequence: TGCAGCGTTGTTCTGGGGCGGACTGAAGCTTTCTTT. This codes for CSVVLGRTEAFF.

V and J are TRBV5-4 and TRBJ1-2; TRBD1 matches at 11 bases. CDR1 is SGHNT, CDR2 YYREEE, per germline (reference sequence). V shed 4 bases and J 4 bases; nucleotides not matched to a gene: 6. The CDR3 has 15 amino acids. The CDR3 sequence is CASSPPGQGGYGYTF. CDR3 DNA sequence: TGTGCCAGCAGCCCCCCGGGACAGGGGGGCTATGGCTACACCTTC. Supplemented by reference TRBV5-4 and TRBJ1-2, the full variable domain reads ETGVTQSPTHLIKTRGQQVTLRCSSQSGHNTVSWYQQALGQGPQFIFQYYREEENGRGNFPPRFSGLQFPNYSSELNVNALELDDSALYLCASSPPGQGGYGYTFGSGTRLTVV.

The chain combines TRBV2 with TRBJ1-5, with a tentative D call TRBD1 (6 bases). Germline loops: CDR1 SNHLY, CDR2 FYNNEI. The length of the CDR3 is 13 residues. The V end was cut by 11 bases, the J end by 5 bases, with 16 bases between. The CDR3 DNA reads as TGTGCCTCCACCGGACAGCTTGATCAGCCCCAGCATTTT. This codes for CASTGQLDQPQHF. The complete variable domain, with remaining parts taken from reference TRBV2 and TRBJ1-5, reads EPEVTQTPSHQVTQMGQEVILRCVPISNHLYFYWYRQILGQKVEFLVSFYNNEISEKSEIFDDQFSVERPDGSNFTLKIRSTKLEDSAMYFCASTGQLDQPQHFGDGTRLSIL.

The chain is built from TRBV29-1 and TRBJ2-1; D is unresolved. Trimming stripped 5 bases from V and 5 bases from J, with 10 bases between. CDR3 length: 12 amino acids. CDR1 SQVTM and CDR2 ANQGSEA come from the germline V gene. The CDR3 here is CSVTLQDNEQFF. The CDR3 DNA reads as TGCAGCGTTACTCTCCAGGACAATGAGCAGTTCTTC.

About this clone itself: A read error may account for a junction end that differs from germline. This rearrangement joins TRBV18 to TRBJ2-1; TRBD2 matches at 8 bases. This CDR3 has 16 amino acids. The germline CDR1 and CDR2 sequences are KGHSH and LQKENI. The CDR3 DNA is TGTGCCAGCTCGCCACCCGAGGTGGCGGGGGGCAATGAGCAGTTCTTC. Translated, it gives CASSPPEVAGGNEQFF.